The clone carrying this TCR beta chain was picked up many times. Antigen specificity is unknown. Germline and genes here are mouse. The CDR3 is cut off 4 residues early in the read; its end comes from the germline J gene. These data come from a study of CD8+ T cells in alopecia areata. Study-wide background: Those receiving the skin were roughly 7-10-week-old female C3H/HeJ mice, whose grafts came from approximately 6-13-month-old C3H/HeJ donors with spontaneous alopecia.

The V gene's germline CDR1 is SGHDT and CDR2 FRDEAV. The CDR3 covers 16 residues. The J segment lost 4 bases and the V segment lost 2 bases, leaving 7 bases of the junction unmatched. CD4, CD8alpha, NKG2D, NKG2ACE and other markers guided sorting of pooled cutaneous lymph node cells. Once RNA had been extracted, it was reverse transcribed into cDNA to act as the sequencing template. Produced via immunoSEQ multiplex PCR; TCRdb's table is partial and in-frame only. The specimen has approximately 280,000 clones, none found just once. General study points: Sharing of TCRs across patients appeared less clear than in mice, possibly for HLA-related reasons. It was lesional scalp, especially alopecia totalis/universalis, that showed higher clonality than normal scalp. Sequencing of scalp samples also includes resident alphabeta T cells from normal skin.

The sequence came from a C3H/HeJ mouse with alopecia areata. For this strain, the MHC haplotype corresponds to H2-k. The genes are TRBV14 and TRBJ1-2; TRBD1 matches 11 bases. Input material: CD4+ T cells sorted from a lymph node. CDR3 residues: CASSLGDRGARSDYTF. Partial CDR3 DNA: TGTGCCAGCAGTTTAGGGGACAGGGGGGCGCGCTCC.